These 27 T cell receptor beta chains originate from one sample sequenced in a study of cytomegalovirus exposure and HLA in healthy donors. A multiplex PCR was run with 60 Vbeta primers and 13 Jbeta primers. The table came from immunoSEQ multiplex PCR; TCRdb's copy has only in-frame clones and leaves some out. This sample has roughly 160,000 clones, with 75% to 90% found just once. The specimen was PBMCs. Every receptor here comes from a boy aged 2-15 years in good health and CMV-seronegative.

This chain connects TRBV4-1 to TRBJ1-3; D is uncertain. The CDR3 length is 17 residues. Germline loops: CDR1 MGHRA, CDR2 YSYEKL. With 4 bases removed from V and 4 bases from J, the gap between germline ends came to 20 bases. As DNA, the CDR3 is TGCGCCAGCAGCCCGTGGGCCGGCGGTGGAGGGGGAAACACCATATATTTT. It yields the protein CASSPWAGGGGGNTIYF.

The rearrangement joins TRBV12-5 to TRBJ2-1; 9 bases line up with TRBD1. The germline gives CDR1 LGHNT, CDR2 FRNRAP. V shed 5 bases, J shed 8 bases, and the junction held 7 bases outside the gene matches. This CDR3 region has 14 residues. In DNA, the CDR3 is TGTGCTAGTGGTCCGGGACAGGGCCTCCATGAGCAGTTCTTC. Amino acid sequence: CASGPGQGLHEQFF. Looking up the rest from reference TRBV12-5 and TRBJ2-1 gives the full variable domain: DARVTQTPRHKVTEMGQEVTMRCQPILGHNTVFWYRQTMMQGLELLAYFRNRAPLDDSGMPKDRFSAEMPDATLATLKIQPSEPRDSAVYFCASGPGQGLHEQFFGPGTRLTVL.

The chain combines TRBV6-1 with TRBJ1-5; 7 nucleotides line up with TRBD1. From germline, CDR1 is MNHNS and CDR2 SASEGT. J was trimmed by 5 bases and V by 6 bases; bases with no gene match: 10. This CDR3 spans 15 amino acids. CDR3 region: CASRSRDSRDQPQHF. The DNA of the CDR3 is TGTGCCAGCAGGAGCCGGGACAGTAGAGATCAGCCCCAGCATTTT.

The rearrangement joins TRBV5-1 to TRBJ1-5; 10 bases are a match to TRBD1. Germline CDR1 reads SGHRS; CDR2 reads YFSETQ. V trimming: 0 bases; J trimming: 2 bases; junction bases outside the gene matches: 2. The length of the CDR3 is 16 residues. The CDR3 DNA sequence: TGCGCCAGCAGCTTGGATGGACAGGGGGGCAATCAGCCCCAGCATTTT. Protein sequence: CASSLDGQGGNQPQHF.

This chain connects TRBV11-2 to TRBJ2-7; D is possibly TRBD2 (5 bases). Trimming took 5 bases from V and 7 from J, leaving 12 bases between them. The CDR3 consists of 12 residues. Germline V gene sequence: CDR1 SGHAT, CDR2 FQNNGV. DNA of the CDR3: TGTGCCAGCAGCGACTACTTTCGGGAGCAGTACTTC. It is translated as CASSDYFREQYF. Looking up the rest from reference TRBV11-2 and TRBJ2-7 gives the full variable domain: EAGVAQSPRYKIIEKRQSVAFWCNPISGHATLYWYQQILGQGPKLLIQFQNNGVVDDSQLPKDRFSAERLKGVDSTLKIQPAKLEDSAVYLCASSDYFREQYFGPGTRLTVT.

About this clone: Germline and junction disagree at one end, which may indicate a read error. The chain carries TRBV6-6 and TRBJ2-7, with 11 positions matching TRBD2. CDR1 is MNHNY, CDR2 SVGAGI, per germline (reference sequence). The CDR3 length is 13 residues. The CDR3 here is CTSRLAGGYEQYF. CDR3 sequence (DNA): TGCACCTCCCGGCTAGCGGGAGGTTACGAGCAGTACTTC.

The chain employs TRBV14 and TRBJ2-7, with 9 bases matching TRBD2. V lost 3 bases, J lost 2 bases, and 5 bases stayed unmatched. The CDR3 runs to 15 residues. The germline gives CDR1 SGHDN, CDR2 FVKESK. The CDR3 protein is CASSQYSGSAYEQYF. DNA of the CDR3: TGTGCCAGCAGCCAGTATAGCGGGAGTGCCTACGAGCAGTACTTC. The entire variable domain, with the rest obtained from reference TRBV14 and TRBJ2-7, is as follows: EAGVTQFPSHSVIEKGQTVTLRCDPISGHDNLYWYRRVMGKEIKFLLHFVKESKQDESGMPNNRFLAERTGGTYSTLKVQPAELEDSGVYFCASSQYSGSAYEQYFGPGTRLTVT.

V usage is TRBV9 and J usage is TRBJ2-3; TRBD1 is a possible D gene (6 bases). V shed 3 bases and J shed 1 base, with 15 bases lying between them. The germline V gene encodes CDR1 SGDLS and CDR2 YYNGEE. The CDR3 has 16 residues. CDR3 nucleotides: TGTGCCAGCAGCGCCCCATCGTCAGGGGGCACAGATACGCAGTATTTT. The encoded protein is CASSAPSSGGTDTQYF.

The chain has TRBV27 and TRBJ2-7, with a possible D match to TRBD1 (6 bases). The CDR3 totals 15 residues. The V gene's germline CDR1 is MNHEY and CDR2 SMNVEV (reference sequence). V gave up 5 bases and J gave up 1 base, with 15 bases separating them. In DNA, the CDR3 is TGTGCCAGCAGTCCAGCCCTCCAGGGGTCCTACGAGCAGTACTTC. Protein: CASSPALQGSYEQYF.

This CDR3 is CASSFRDTYEKLFF. Written as DNA, the CDR3 is TGCGCCAGCAGCTTCCGGGACACCTATGAAAAACTGTTTTTT. This chain uses TRBV5-1 with TRBJ1-4; TRBD1 might be the D (6 bases). The CDR3 is 14 amino acids. Between the trimmed V and J ends, which lost 2 bases and 6 bases, there was a span of 11 bases. Germline V gene sequence: CDR1 SGHRS, CDR2 YFSETQ.

V is TRBV7-6 and J is TRBJ2-3, with 9 bases that match TRBD2. Germline V gene data show CDR1 as SGHVS and CDR2 as FNYEAQ. J was trimmed by 1 base and V by 2 bases; bases with no gene match: 13. The CDR3 is 19 amino acids. CDR3 DNA: TGTGCCAGCAGCTTAAGGATCCTAGCGGGGCCTCTTGGCACAGATACGCAGTATTTT. Encoded protein: CASSLRILAGPLGTDTQYF.

V is TRBV15 and J is TRBJ1-1; D is unresolved. CDR1 and CDR2 (germline): LNHNV, YYDKDF (reference sequence). Trimming stripped 1 base from V and 0 bases from J, with 3 bases between. The CDR3 spans 13 residues. The CDR3 sequence is CATSRVMNTEAFF. CDR3 DNA sequence: TGTGCCACCAGCAGAGTCATGAACACTGAAGCTTTCTTT.

The CDR3 is CASSLGGVHSYNEQFF. The CDR3 region has the DNA TGCGCCAGCAGCTTGGGGGGGGTACACTCCTACAATGAGCAGTTCTTC. The gene calls are TRBV5-1 and TRBJ2-1; D is possibly TRBD2 (6 bases). The germline V and J ends were trimmed by 0 bases and 0 bases, with 10 bases remaining between them. The CDR3 spans 16 residues. Germline V gene data show CDR1 as SGHRS and CDR2 as YFSETQ. Full variable domain (outside the CDR3, taken from reference TRBV5-1 and TRBJ2-1): KAGVTQTPRYLIKTRGQQVTLSCSPISGHRSVSWYQQTPGQGLQFLFEYFSETQRNKGNFPGRFSGRQFSNSRSEMNVSTLELGDSALYLCASSLGGVHSYNEQFFGPGTRLTVL.

The rearrangement uses TRBV4-2 and TRBJ2-7; the match to TRBD2 covers 7 bases. Germline loops: CDR1 LGHNA, CDR2 YNFKEQ. V shed 5 bases, J shed 4 bases, and the junction held 11 bases outside the gene matches. The CDR3 has 15 amino acids. In DNA, the CDR3 is TGTGCCAGCAGCTCCATGCAGCGGGACGTGTACGAGCAGTACTTC. It translates to CASSSMQRDVYEQYF.

The chain links TRBV13 to TRBJ2-7; D remains ambiguous. V was cut by 5 bases and J by 2 bases, with 16 bases left in between. Germline lookup yields CDR1 PRHDT and CDR2 FYEKMQ (reference sequence). The CDR3 is made up of 15 amino acids. The CDR3 reads CASSPLTDSTYEQYF. CDR3 bases: TGTGCCAGCAGCCCCCTAACCGATAGCACCTACGAGCAGTACTTC.

The chain carries TRBV19 and TRBJ2-2; D uncertain. The CDR3 is made up of 13 amino acids. Germline CDR1 and CDR2: LNHDA and SQIVND (reference sequence). Trimming left V 2 bases short and J 8 bases short, with 9 bases between. CDR3 amino acids: CASSIPGPGELFF. The CDR3 bases are TGTGCCAGTAGTATACCGGGTCCAGGGGAGCTGTTTTTT.

The V and J genes are TRBV11-2 and TRBJ1-1, with 7 nucleotides matching TRBD1. J was trimmed by 0 bases and V by 4 bases; bases with no gene match: 8. Germline V gene lookup returns CDR1 SGHAT and CDR2 FQNNGV. The CDR3 runs to 16 residues. This CDR3 reads CASSSAGQLMNTEAFF. CDR3 bases: TGTGCCAGCAGCTCTGCGGGACAGCTCATGAACACTGAAGCTTTCTTT.

The chain joins TRBV6-1 to TRBJ2-2, with 7 positions matching TRBD2. The J segment lost 7 bases and the V segment lost 7 bases, leaving 9 bases of the junction unmatched. There are 14 residues in the CDR3. CDR1 is MNHNS and CDR2 is SASEGT in the germline V gene. The CDR3 loop is CASKGRGEGGELFF. The CDR3 bases are TGTGCCAGCAAGGGCCGTGGGGAGGGCGGGGAGCTGTTTTTT.

The chain recombines TRBV29-1 with TRBJ2-5; no definite D call. Trimming shortened V by 4 bases and J by 5 bases, and 8 bases separated the two germline ends. The CDR3 is made up of 11 amino acids. Germline CDR1 and CDR2: SQVTM and ANQGSEA. CDR3 loop: CSVGGWETQYF. For the CDR3, the DNA is TGCAGCGTTGGCGGATGGGAGACCCAGTACTTC.

The chain employs TRBV19 and TRBJ2-7, with 10 positions matching TRBD1. V trimming: 4 bases; J trimming: 3 bases; junction bases outside the gene matches: 9. Germline V gives CDR1 LNHDA, CDR2 SQIVND (reference sequence). This CDR3 has 16 amino acids. In DNA, the CDR3 is TGTGCCAGTAGTAGATTCGGACAGGGGGGCGGCTACGAGCAGTACTTC. Translating gives CASSRFGQGGGYEQYF.

V is TRBV27 and J is TRBJ1-2; 8 bases are a match to TRBD1. Per the germline V gene, CDR1 is MNHEY and CDR2 is SMNVEV (reference sequence). The CDR3 totals 18 residues. The ends lost 5 bases at V and 4 bases at J; junction bases unmatched: 18. Written as DNA, the CDR3 is TGTGCCAGCAGTCTCCGTGTGACAGGGGATATTGGGATCTATGGCTACACCTTC. It is translated as CASSLRVTGDIGIYGYTF.

The gene calls are TRBV30 and TRBJ1-5; TRBD1 might be the D (6 bases). This CDR3 comprises 15 residues. Trimming cost V 3 bases and J 3 bases, with 15 bases left between them. Looked up from germline, CDR1 is GTSNPN and CDR2 is SVGIG (reference sequence). CDR3 amino acids: CAWSIRDNNNQPQHF. The CDR3 DNA reads TGTGCCTGGAGCATCCGGGACAACAACAATCAGCCCCAGCATTTT.

The chain uses TRBV29-1 and TRBJ2-3, with D hard to call. Per the germline V gene, CDR1 is SQVTM and CDR2 is ANQGSEA. The CDR3 extends over 12 amino acids. V lost 5 bases and J lost 1, with 7 bases in between. DNA for the CDR3: TGCAGCGTTAACATCGGCACAGATACGCAGTATTTT. It specifies CSVNIGTDTQYF.

V usage is TRBV28 and J usage is TRBJ2-5; 10 nucleotides line up with TRBD1. Germline V gene lookup returns CDR1 MDHEN and CDR2 SYDVKM. The J segment lost 4 bases and the V segment lost 4 bases, leaving 6 bases of the junction unmatched. The CDR3 is 15 residues long. In DNA form, the CDR3 reads TGTGCCAGCAGTTGGCGGGACAGGGGATCAGAGACCCAGTACTTC. It yields the protein CASSWRDRGSETQYF.

The rearrangement joins TRBV29-1 to TRBJ2-1; 11 bases line up with TRBD2. This CDR3 region has 14 residues. V was pared by 7 bases and J by 7 bases, with 9 bases of the junction left unmatched. CDR1 SQVTM and CDR2 ANQGSEA come from the germline V gene. CDR3 region: CSATKLAGENEQFF. The CDR3 nucleotides read TGCAGCGCCACGAAACTAGCGGGGGAAAATGAGCAGTTCTTC.

This clone was counted a few times. The chain is built from TRBV10-3 and TRBJ1-1, with D perhaps TRBD1 (5 bases). Germline V gene lookup returns CDR1 ENHRY and CDR2 SYGVKD. This CDR3 spans 12 amino acids. The ends were cut back, 0 bases at V and 8 bases at J, with 7 bases in the middle. The CDR3 here is CAISESDREAFF. The CDR3 DNA reads as TGTGCCATCAGTGAGTCCGACAGAGAAGCTTTCTTT.

The chain uses TRBV4-1 and TRBJ2-2, with D possibly matching TRBD1 (6 bases). V was pared by 3 bases and J by 2 bases, with 13 bases between. The germline CDR1 and CDR2 sequences are MGHRA and YSYEKL. CDR3 size: 16 residues. CDR3 sequence reads: CASSQPGDLNTGELFF. CDR3 DNA sequence: TGCGCCAGCAGCCAGCCAGGGGACCTCAACACCGGGGAGCTGTTTTTT.